The rows below give T cell receptor beta chains drawn from one sample of a study of blood T cell repertoires in COVID-19. Sequencing was performed with immunoSEQ multiplex PCR; in TCRdb, only in-frame clones are kept and a portion is missing. The sample yields 20,000 to 30,000 clones, 82% seen once. The sample taken for sequencing was peripheral blood. These receptor sequences come from a human donor in a cohort sampled during active COVID-19. Both conserved end residues are part of each CDR3. The D gene is left open where the match is weak. Clone size, where shown, is once, few, many, or a class for clones that have expanded.

TRBV19	TRBJ2-7	.	.	CASSILAGSSYEQYF	TGTGCCAGTAGTATTCTTGCAGGGTCCTCCTACGAGCAGTACTTC
TRBV6-2/TRBV6-3	TRBJ2-7	.	TRBD2	CASSSSGETYEQYF	TGTGCCAGCAGTTCTAGCGGGGAGACCTACGAGCAGTACTTC
TRBV6-5	TRBJ2-7	.	TRBD1	CGTGQYTYEQYF	TGTGGGACGGGACAGTATACCTACGAGCAGTACTTC
TRBV7-2	TRBJ1-4	.	TRBD1	CASSSSPGTGPEKLFF	TGTGCCAGCAGCTCTAGTCCCGGGACAGGGCCTGAAAAACTGTTTTTT
TRBV5-5	TRBJ2-7	.	.	CASSLAGLRYEQYF	TGTGCCAGCAGCTTGGCAGGGTTAAGGTACGAGCAGTACTTC
TRBV13	TRBJ1-3	.	.	CASSLEGSGSSGNTIYF	TGTGCCAGCAGCTTAGAGGGGTCAGGATCCTCTGGAAACACCATATATTTT
TRBV4-3	TRBJ1-1	once	.	CASSQGFREYTEAFF	TGCGCCAGCAGCCAAGGGTTCAGGGAATACACTGAAGCTTTCTTT
TRBV19	TRBJ1-2	.	TRBD1	CASSRQTPGQDGYTF	TGTGCCAGTAGTAGACAAACACCGGGACAGGATGGCTACACCTTC
TRBV19	TRBJ2-3	.	.	CASSDRVRGGKDTQYF	TGTGCCAGTAGTGACCGAGTGAGGGGGGGCAAAGATACGCAGTATTTT
TRBV14	TRBJ2-5	.	TRBD1	CASSLTGAIFSETQYF	TGTGCCAGCAGCCTCACAGGGGCCATTTTCTCAGAGACCCAGTACTTC
TRBV28	TRBJ1-5	.	TRBD1	CASSLSHRGGNQPQHF	TGTGCCAGCAGTTTATCCCACAGGGGGGGCAATCAGCCCCAGCATTTT
TRBV7-2	TRBJ1-5	.	.	CASSLGPRGGNQPQHF	TGTGCCAGCAGCTTAGGGCCCAGGGGTGGGAATCAGCCCCAGCATTTT
TRBV2	TRBJ1-3	.	TRBD1	CASSKETGEAGNTIYF	TGTGCCAGCAGTAAAGAGACAGGGGAGGCTGGAAACACCATATATTTT
TRBV28	TRBJ2-5	.	.	CASRSTASGTQYF	TGTGCCAGCAGGTCGACAGCCTCGGGGACCCAGTACTTC
TRBV6-5	TRBJ2-3	.	.	CASAPVGGPGDTQYF	TGTGCCAGCGCTCCGGTGGGGGGGCCGGGAGATACGCAGTATTTT
TRBV5-4	TRBJ1-1	few	.	CASSVEPTGRNTEAFF	TGTGCCAGCAGCGTGGAGCCGACAGGACGAAACACTGAAGCTTTCTTT
TRBV6-5	TRBJ1-1	.	TRBD1	CASTREAGGRTEAFF	TGTGCCAGCACCCGTGAAGCAGGGGGACGCACTGAAGCTTTCTTT
TRBV19	TRBJ1-6	.	.	CASSIGSLNSPLHF	TGTGCCAGTAGTATCGGGAGCCTTAATTCACCCCTCCACTTT
TRBV10-2	TRBJ2-3	.	TRBD1	CASSEPRQGATDTQYF	TGCGCCAGCAGTGAGCCCCGCCAGGGGGCCACAGATACGCAGTATTTT
TRBV27	TRBJ2-7	medium-sized	TRBD2	CASSPMGGDPYEQYF	TGTGCCAGCAGTCCAATGGGGGGGGACCCCTACGAGCAGTACTTC
TRBV10-2	TRBJ2-3	.	.	CASSEVRADTQYF	TGCGCCAGCAGTGAGGTTCGAGCAGATACGCAGTATTTT
TRBV9	TRBJ2-1	.	TRBD2	CASSPRLAGYNEQFF	TGTGCCAGCAGCCCGAGACTAGCGGGCTACAATGAGCAGTTCTTC
TRBV12-3/TRBV12-4	TRBJ1-2	few	.	CASTRASGQGYTF	TGTGCCAGCACTCGGGCCAGCGGGCAGGGCTACACCTTC
TRBV18	TRBJ2-2	.	.	CASSPRIGGNTGELFF	TGTGCCAGCTCACCAAGGATCGGGGGGAACACCGGGGAGCTGTTTTTT
TRBV6-2/TRBV6-3	TRBJ1-2	.	.	CASSLHSVNYGYTF	TGTGCCAGCAGCCTGCACAGTGTCAACTATGGCTACACCTTC
TRBV7-9	TRBJ2-1	.	TRBD2	CASSSRGGLAGVNEQFF	TGTGCCAGCAGCTCCCGGGGGGGACTAGCGGGAGTCAATGAGCAGTTCTTC
TRBV11-2	TRBJ2-7	.	TRBD1	CASTIDRGEQYF	TGTGCCAGCACTATTGACAGGGGCGAGCAGTACTTC
TRBV5-6	TRBJ1-2	.	.	CASSQVGGNYGYTF	TGTGCCAGCAGCCAGGTAGGGGGAAACTATGGCTACACCTTC
TRBV28	TRBJ1-5	.	.	CASSLPRGGGNQPQHF	TGTGCCAGCAGTTTACCCCGGGGGGGCGGCAATCAGCCCCAGCATTTT
TRBV7-2	TRBJ2-7	few	TRBD2	CASSFQRGHYEQYF	TGTGCCAGCAGCTTTCAGCGGGGGCACTACGAGCAGTACTTC
TRBV19	TRBJ2-1	.	TRBD2	CASNRGTSGDNEQFF	TGTGCCAGTAACCGGGGGACTAGCGGTGACAATGAGCAGTTCTTC
TRBV5-4	TRBJ2-1	.	.	CASSFQGMDEQFF	TGTGCCAGCAGCTTCCAGGGGATGGATGAGCAGTTCTTC
TRBV29-1	TRBJ1-2	few	TRBD1	CSVEDLLLGTGGFGYTF	TGCAGCGTTGAAGATCTCCTACTGGGGACAGGGGGATTTGGCTACACCTTC
TRBV6-5	TRBJ2-7	.	TRBD2	CASIPAGGPHEQYF	TGTGCCAGCATTCCAGCGGGGGGGCCCCACGAGCAGTACTTC
TRBV29-1	TRBJ1-1	.	TRBD1	CSVVGTGGWNTEAFF	TGCAGCGTTGTTGGGACAGGGGGCTGGAACACTGAAGCTTTCTTT
TRBV7-6	TRBJ2-5	.	.	CASSLWQEELQETQYF	TGTGCCAGCAGCTTATGGCAGGAAGAACTTCAAGAGACCCAGTACTTC
TRBV19	TRBJ2-7	few	TRBD2	CASSRGREPRDEQYF	TGTGCCAGTAGTAGAGGGCGGGAGCCCCGGGACGAGCAGTACTTC
TRBV11-2	TRBJ2-7	.	TRBD2	CASSLPSGRGYEQYF	TGTGCCAGCAGCTTACCTAGCGGGAGGGGGTACGAGCAGTACTTC
TRBV19	TRBJ2-7	few	.	CASSMWGLRTYEQYF	TGTGCCAGTAGTATGTGGGGACTGAGAACCTACGAGCAGTACTTC
TRBV10-1	TRBJ1-1	.	.	CASSEIVGDTEAFF	TGCGCCAGCAGTGAGATCGTCGGAGACACTGAAGCTTTCTTT
TRBV19	TRBJ1-1	.	.	CASSSRGESNTEAFF	TGTGCCAGTAGTTCCAGGGGCGAGTCGAACACTGAAGCTTTCTTT
TRBV9	TRBJ1-3	.	.	CASSLRSTGNTIYF	TGTGCCAGCAGCCTCCGGAGCACTGGAAACACCATATATTTT
TRBV19	TRBJ2-7	.	.	CASSINLQYEQYF	TGTGCCAGTAGTATTAATCTACAGTACGAGCAGTACTTC
TRBV19	TRBJ2-2	few	TRBD1	CASRRTGGTTGELFF	TGTGCCAGTAGGCGGACAGGGGGTACCACCGGGGAGCTGTTTTTT
TRBV19	TRBJ2-1	.	TRBD1	CASSTQIFRGQSNEQFF	TGTGCCAGTAGTACCCAAATATTCCGGGGACAGTCCAATGAGCAGTTCTTC
TRBV21-1	TRBJ2-2	.	.	CARHYRREGPTGELFF	TGTGCCAGACACTACAGGAGGGAGGGCCCCACCGGGGAGCTGTTTTTT
TRBV19	TRBJ2-1	.	.	CASGQSSYNEQFF	TGTGCCAGCGGACAGAGCTCCTACAATGAGCAGTTCTTC
TRBV14	TRBJ2-1	.	.	CASSPLISANYNEQFF	TGTGCCAGCAGCCCCCTTATAAGCGCCAACTACAATGAGCAGTTCTTC
TRBV6-5	TRBJ1-5	.	TRBD1	CAIRDRVQPQHF	TGTGCCATCCGGGACAGGGTCCAGCCCCAGCATTTT
TRBV6-5	TRBJ1-1	once	TRBD1	CASSYPTGGEAFF	TGTGCCAGCAGTTACCCTACAGGGGGAGAAGCTTTCTTT
TRBV9	TRBJ1-1	.	TRBD1	CASSVGRGTGGLNTEAFF	TGTGCCAGCAGCGTAGGTAGGGGGACAGGGGGCTTGAACACTGAAGCTTTCTTT
TRBV9	TRBJ2-2	.	.	CASSVVAVNTGELFF	TGTGCCAGCAGCGTAGTTGCGGTGAACACCGGGGAGCTGTTTTTT
TRBV5-1	TRBJ1-4	once	.	CASSLFAATNEKLFF	TGCGCCAGCAGCTTGTTTGCAGCAACTAATGAAAAACTGTTTTTT
TRBV7-9	TRBJ1-1	.	.	CASSTSGGPRGRGYWEAFF	TGTGCCAGCAGCACCTCCGGAGGCCCCCGAGGGCGGGGATACTGGGAAGCTTTCTTT
TRBV7-8	TRBJ1-1	.	TRBD1	CASSSGTGGLNTEAFF	TGTGCCAGCAGCTCAGGGACAGGGGGGCTTAACACTGAAGCTTTCTTT